This TCR beta chain was observed in a study of blood T cell repertoires in COVID-19. Germline CDR1 is LGHNT and CDR2 is FRNRAP. V lost 7 bases, J lost 10 bases, and 22 bases lay in between. The CDR3 has 14 residues. Per the original methods: Estimated nucleated cell counts came from reference gene primer amplification. Profiling relied on immunoSEQ multiplex PCR, and the TCRdb table lists in-frame clones only, not all of them. Clone size and V and J calls were adopted from that table, with D and trimming inferred from the DNA. This table has about 320,000 clones, 90% appearing once. Material for sequencing was PBMCs or T cells enriched from blood (not recorded which). The chain employs TRBV12-5 and TRBJ1-1; no firm D call. This sequence originates from a man aged 55 to 69 who had recovered from COVID-19. DNA for the CDR3: TGTGCTAGTGACCCCTTTAACCAGGCCGCTGGAGCTTTCTTT. This translates into CASDPFNQAAGAFF.